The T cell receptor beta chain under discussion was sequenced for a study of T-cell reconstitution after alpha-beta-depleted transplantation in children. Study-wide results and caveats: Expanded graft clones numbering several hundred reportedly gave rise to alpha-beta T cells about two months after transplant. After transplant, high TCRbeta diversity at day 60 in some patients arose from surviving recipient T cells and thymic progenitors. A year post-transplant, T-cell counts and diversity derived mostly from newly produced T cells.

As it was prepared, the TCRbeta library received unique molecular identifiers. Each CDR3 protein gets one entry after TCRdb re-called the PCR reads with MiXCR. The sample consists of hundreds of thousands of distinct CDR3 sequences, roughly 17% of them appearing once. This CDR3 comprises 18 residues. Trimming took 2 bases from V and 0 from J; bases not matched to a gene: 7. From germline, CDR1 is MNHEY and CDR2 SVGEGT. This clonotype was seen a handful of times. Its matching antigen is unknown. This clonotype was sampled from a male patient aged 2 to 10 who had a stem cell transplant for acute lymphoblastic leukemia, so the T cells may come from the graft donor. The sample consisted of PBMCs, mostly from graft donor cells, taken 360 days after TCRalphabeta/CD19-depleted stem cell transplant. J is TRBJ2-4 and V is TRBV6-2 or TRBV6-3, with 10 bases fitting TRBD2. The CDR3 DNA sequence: TGTGCCAGCAGTTACCGGACTAGCGGTTATGGAGCCAAAAACATTCAGTACTTC. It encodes CASSYRTSGYGAKNIQYF.